The 30 T cell receptor beta chains presented below share a single source sample, sequenced in a study of blood T cell repertoires in COVID-19. Generated by immunoSEQ multiplex PCR, the TCRdb table keeps only in-frame clones and is missing some. There are tens of thousands of clones in the sample; approximately 80% occur only once, and about 10% lies in the top ten. Sequencing was carried out using peripheral blood. These TCRs come from a middle-aged man with COVID-19, enrolled during active disease.

V is TRBV5-1 and J is TRBJ1-5, with D maybe TRBD1 (6 bases). The CDR3 loop spans 14 amino acids. With 4 bases removed from V and 9 bases from J, the gap between germline ends came to 17 bases. Germline V gene lookup returns CDR1 SGHRS and CDR2 YFSETQ. The CDR3 is CASSLRQVSRPQHF. The CDR3 DNA sequence: TGCGCCAGCAGCCTCAGACAGGTAAGTAGGCCCCAGCATTTT.

This clone was detected only a few times. The chain is built from TRBV6-1 and TRBJ2-7; possibly TRBD2 for D (6 bases). The CDR3 consists of 17 residues. Looked up from germline, CDR1 is MNHNS and CDR2 is SASEGT. Trimming left V 1 base short and J 4 bases short, with 20 bases between. Written as DNA, the CDR3 is TGTGCCAGCAGTGAAGACGGCCACTCGGCGGAGGGGTACGAGCAGTACTTC. It specifies CASSEDGHSAEGYEQYF.

The sample holds a few counts of this clone. The rearrangement links TRBV5-5 to TRBJ2-7; 8 nucleotides line up with TRBD2. CDR1 is SGHKS, CDR2 YYEKEE, per germline (reference sequence). Trimming removed 5 bases from V and 7 bases from J; junction bases left unmatched: 20. The CDR3 has 17 residues. The CDR3 region has the DNA TGTGCCAGCAGGACAAAGGGATCCCAGCGGGAGTCTCTGGAGCAGTACTTC. It codes for CASRTKGSQRESLEQYF.

The chain joins TRBV11-2 to TRBJ2-5, with no clear D. V gave up 2 bases and J gave up 4 bases, with 8 bases separating them. Looked up from germline, CDR1 is SGHAT and CDR2 is FQNNGV. The CDR3 is 13 amino acids. The CDR3 region has the DNA TGTGCCAGCAGCTTAATCAGAGGAGAGACCCAGTACTTC. Protein sequence: CASSLIRGETQYF.

The gene calls are TRBV6-5 and TRBJ1-3; perhaps TRBD1 as D (6 bases). Germline V CDR1 and CDR2: MNHEY, SVGAGI. The CDR3 runs 15 residues. V lost 7 bases, J lost 0 bases, and 13 bases lay in between. CDR3 protein: CASKRGSNSGNTIYF. For the CDR3, the DNA is TGTGCCAGCAAAAGGGGGTCGAACTCTGGAAACACCATATATTTT.

V usage is TRBV7-9 and J usage is TRBJ1-4, with unresolved D. The CDR3 has 14 residues. The V gene lost 1 base and the J gene lost 7 bases, with 10 bases spanning the gap. Looked up from germline, CDR1 is SEHNR and CDR2 is FQNEAQ (reference sequence). This CDR3 is CASSLETGSEKLFF. CDR3 in DNA: TGTGCCAGCAGCTTAGAGACCGGGAGTGAAAAACTGTTTTTT.

The genes are TRBV30 and TRBJ1-4, with TRBD1 identical over 8 bases. CDR3 size: 14 residues. Per the germline V gene, CDR1 is GTSNPN and CDR2 is SVGIG (reference sequence). Trimming at V came to 4 bases and at J to 8 bases, leaving 9 bases not matched to a gene. CDR3 in DNA: TGTGCCTGGAAACTCTCAGGGGGCCAGGAAAAACTGTTTTTT. Its translation is CAWKLSGGQEKLFF.

The rearrangement joins TRBV28 to TRBJ1-5; possibly TRBD1 for D (5 bases). Germline V CDR1 and CDR2: MDHEN, SYDVKM. The CDR3 totals 12 residues. Between the trimmed V and J ends, which lost 8 bases and 5 bases, there was a span of 10 bases. CDR3 sequence: CASAETDQPQHF. Here the CDR3 DNA reads TGTGCCAGCGCAGAGACAGATCAGCCCCAGCATTTT.

This clone occurred once. The chain joins TRBV29-1 to TRBJ1-2; no clear D gene. Germline values: CDR1 SQVTM, CDR2 ANQGSEA. The ends were cut back, 4 bases at V and 8 bases at J, with 14 bases in the middle. This CDR3 contains 12 residues. The CDR3 reads CSVGVAGRGYTF. CDR3 in DNA: TGCAGCGTTGGTGTGGCTGGGAGGGGCTACACCTTC.

The chain joins TRBV24-1 to TRBJ1-1; no reliable D call. There are 14 residues in the CDR3. Germline V gives CDR1 KGHDR, CDR2 SFDVKD. Between the trimmed V and J ends, which lost 5 bases and 7 bases, there was a span of 16 bases. The CDR3 DNA reads TGTGCCACCAGTGCCGTGGGAGGTTTGGGTGAAGCTTTCTTT. Translation gives CATSAVGGLGEAFF.

The chain couples TRBV5-1 to TRBJ2-3; 10 nucleotides align to TRBD2. With 2 bases clipped from V and 4 bases from J, the junction kept 4 bases outside the gene matches. The germline gives CDR1 SGHRS, CDR2 YFSETQ. This CDR3 is built from 15 residues. The CDR3 spells CASSFLAGVSDTQYF. CDR3 sequence (DNA): TGCGCCAGCAGCTTCCTAGCGGGAGTTTCAGATACGCAGTATTTT.

The genes are TRBV11-2 and TRBJ2-3; possibly TRBD1 for D (6 bases). This CDR3 region has 15 residues. Germline V lookup: CDR1 SGHAT, CDR2 FQNNGV. Between the trimmed V and J ends, which lost 5 bases and 2 bases, there was a span of 14 bases. The CDR3 DNA sequence: TGTGCCAGCAGCCCCCAGGGGTGGGACACAGATACGCAGTATTTT. It is translated as CASSPQGWDTDTQYF.

The V and J genes are TRBV29-1 and TRBJ2-1; TRBD1 matches at 10 bases. J lost 3 bases, V lost 5 bases, and 4 bases had no gene match. In germline, CDR1 is SQVTM, CDR2 ANQGSEA. The CDR3 is 14 residues long. The chain's CDR3 is CSVSGQGGYNEQFF. The CDR3 DNA is TGCAGCGTTTCCGGACAGGGGGGCTACAATGAGCAGTTCTTC.

Remarks on this clone: Distinct nucleotide sequences in the sample also encode this CDR3. The chain uses TRBV28 and TRBJ2-1; 7 bases are a match to TRBD2. Germline V CDR1 and CDR2: MDHEN, SYDVKM. Trimming at V came to 2 bases and at J to 2 bases, leaving 3 bases not matched to a gene. The CDR3 loop spans 15 amino acids. CDR3 coding DNA: TGTGCCAGCAGTTTAGTAGCGGGCGCCTACAATGAGCAGTTCTTC. As protein: CASSLVAGAYNEQFF.

The genes are TRBV5-1 and TRBJ1-1; the D is unclear. CDR1 and CDR2 (germline): SGHRS, YFSETQ. The CDR3 is 14 residues long. V lost 4 bases and J lost 1, with 11 bases in between. The CDR3 sequence: CASSGKAGNTEAFF. The CDR3 nucleotides read TGCGCCAGCAGCGGGAAGGCGGGGAACACTGAAGCTTTCTTT.

The chain uses TRBV5-1 and TRBJ2-2; 8 nucleotides line up with TRBD1. J lost 5 bases, V lost 3 bases, and 6 bases had no gene match. CDR1 SGHRS and CDR2 YFSETQ come from the germline V gene. The CDR3 sequence is 15 residues long. The CDR3 DNA reads as TGCGCCAGCAGCTGGACAGGGTTTGCAACCGGGGAGCTGTTTTTT. Its translation is CASSWTGFATGELFF.

J is TRBJ1-4 and V is TRBV6-5; 7 bases agree with TRBD1. The J segment lost 8 bases and the V segment lost 4 bases, leaving 7 bases of the junction unmatched. This CDR3 comprises 14 residues. Germline loops: CDR1 MNHEY, CDR2 SVGAGI. In DNA, the CDR3 is TGTGCCAGCAGTTTCTCAGGGGGAAGGGAAAAACTGTTTTTT. Translation gives CASSFSGGREKLFF.

The chain joins TRBV6-5 to TRBJ1-5; D may be TRBD1 (5 bases). V was shortened by 0 bases and J by 6 bases, with 12 bases between the two germline ends. This CDR3 comprises 15 residues. The V gene's germline CDR1 is MNHEY and CDR2 SVGAGI. CDR3 sequence (DNA): TGTGCCAGCAGTTACTCGGGGCAGGAGGGTCAGCCCCAGCATTTT. It is translated as CASSYSGQEGQPQHF.

The V call is TRBV25-1, the J call TRBJ2-1; D is uncertain. The germline gives CDR1 MGHDK, CDR2 SYGVNS. The V end lost 1 base, the J end lost 10 bases, and 14 bases lay between the germline ends. The CDR3 runs 14 residues. CDR3 bases: TGTGCCAGCAGTGAATTATTTGGAGCCGGGGAGCAGTTCTTC. Translating gives CASSELFGAGEQFF.

The chain carries TRBV6-1 and TRBJ1-2; 9 bases match TRBD1. CDR1 MNHNS and CDR2 SASEGT come from the germline V gene. The CDR3 is made up of 15 amino acids. J lost 4 bases, V lost 3 bases, and 6 bases had no gene match. The CDR3 DNA follows: TGTGCCAGCAGTGACGGGGGACAGGGATCCTATGGCTACACCTTC. This translates into CASSDGGQGSYGYTF.

The J gene is TRBJ2-7, the V gene TRBV5-6; 9 nucleotides align to TRBD2. Germline loops: CDR1 SGHDT, CDR2 YYEEEE. The CDR3 spans 16 residues. Germline trimming cut 4 bases from V and 5 bases from J; bases unmatched to any gene: 13. CDR3 nucleotides: TGTGCCAGCAGCCATTCCCTTAGCGGGAGTGGAAACGAGCAGTACTTC. Protein product: CASSHSLSGSGNEQYF.

The J gene is TRBJ2-1, the V gene TRBV2; the D gene is possibly TRBD2 (6 bases). This CDR3 region has 13 residues. CDR1 and CDR2 from the germline V gene are SNHLY and FYNNEI. With 6 bases removed from V and 5 bases from J, the gap between germline ends came to 11 bases. CDR3 sequence: CASRGTYHNEQFF. The CDR3 DNA follows: TGTGCCAGCAGAGGGACTTACCACAATGAGCAGTTCTTC.

The V call is TRBV5-1, the J call TRBJ1-1; maybe TRBD1 (5 bases). This CDR3 region has 14 residues. Per the germline V gene, CDR1 is SGHRS and CDR2 is YFSETQ. Trimming removed 1 base from V and 5 bases from J, with 12 bases in between. The CDR3 is CASSLMGGRTEAFF. The CDR3 nucleotides read TGCGCCAGCAGCTTGATGGGGGGTAGGACTGAAGCTTTCTTT.

CDR3 residues: CASSQVLWAHATNEKLFF. CDR3 nucleotide sequence: TGCGCCAGCAGCCAAGTTCTATGGGCACACGCAACTAATGAAAAACTGTTTTTT. V usage is TRBV4-1 and J usage is TRBJ1-4; D is undetermined. There are 18 residues in the CDR3. Trimming removed 1 base at V and 0 bases at J, with 15 bases between. CDR1 and CDR2 from the germline V gene are MGHRA and YSYEKL.

The chain employs TRBV11-2 and TRBJ2-2, with a weak D call TRBD2 (6 bases). Germline V CDR1 and CDR2: SGHAT, FQNNGV. CDR3 size: 14 residues. Deletions cut 3 bases from V and 6 bases from J, with 11 bases between. The CDR3 sequence is CASSFGGPPGELFF. DNA of the CDR3: TGTGCCAGCAGCTTCGGGGGACCTCCCGGGGAGCTGTTTTTT.

This clone was recorded only once. The chain is built from TRBV5-8 and TRBJ2-7; D gene uncertain. The germline V gene encodes CDR1 SGHTS and CDR2 YDEGEE. This CDR3 has 12 amino acids. Deletions cut 0 bases from V and 4 bases from J, with 5 bases between. The CDR3 DNA sequence: TGTGCCAGCAGCTTGGGGGCGTACGAGCAGTACTTC. Its translation: CASSLGAYEQYF.

The gene calls are TRBV7-3 and TRBJ2-2; possibly TRBD2 for D (6 bases). The V end was cut by 6 bases, the J end by 1 base, with 12 bases between. Germline V gene data show CDR1 as SGHTA and CDR2 as FQGTGA. The length of the CDR3 is 15 residues. The CDR3 nucleotides are TGTGCCAGCAGAAGGGGCGGGGTGAACACCGGGGAGCTGTTTTTT. Its protein is CASRRGGVNTGELFF.

This clone was counted a few times. V gene TRBV28 combines with J gene TRBJ2-7, with D tentatively TRBD2 (7 bases). Trimming stripped 3 bases from V and 1 base from J, with 16 bases between. The CDR3 consists of 16 residues. Looked up from germline, CDR1 is MDHEN and CDR2 is SYDVKM. CDR3 DNA: TGTGCCAGCAGTTTCCCAGGGGCTAGCGGATCCTACGAGCAGTACTTC. Amino acid sequence: CASSFPGASGSYEQYF.

The chain employs TRBV6-5 and TRBJ2-3, with D perhaps TRBD1 (5 bases). The V end was cut by 2 bases, the J end by 3 bases, with 6 bases between. The CDR3 runs 13 residues. The germline CDR1 and CDR2 sequences are MNHEY and SVGAGI. This chain's CDR3 is CASSYTGTDTQYF. The CDR3 bases are TGTGCCAGCAGTTACACAGGTACAGATACGCAGTATTTT.

This clone is a singleton in its sample. The chain carries TRBV30 and TRBJ2-5; TRBD2 agrees at 10 bases. After removal of 1 base from V and 3 bases from J, the junction contained 2 bases not matched to a gene. The CDR3 spans 14 residues. Germline-derived CDR1 and CDR2 are GTSNPN and SVGIG (reference sequence). The CDR3 DNA follows: TGTGCCTGGAGTGGGCTAGCGGGAGAAGAGACCCAGTACTTC. Translated, it gives CAWSGLAGEETQYF.